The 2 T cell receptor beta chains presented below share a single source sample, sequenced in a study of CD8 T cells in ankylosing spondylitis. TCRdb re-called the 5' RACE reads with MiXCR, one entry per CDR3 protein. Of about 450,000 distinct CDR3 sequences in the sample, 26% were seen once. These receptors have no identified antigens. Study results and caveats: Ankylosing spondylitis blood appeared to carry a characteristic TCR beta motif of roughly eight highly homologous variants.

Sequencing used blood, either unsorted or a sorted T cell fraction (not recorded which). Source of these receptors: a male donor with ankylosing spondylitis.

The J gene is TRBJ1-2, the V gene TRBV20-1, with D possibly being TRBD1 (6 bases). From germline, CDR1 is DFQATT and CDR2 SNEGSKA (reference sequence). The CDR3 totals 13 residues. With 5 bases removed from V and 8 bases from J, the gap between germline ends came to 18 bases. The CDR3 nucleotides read TGCAGTGCTGAAGCCCGTATGGGGGGCGGCTACACCTTC. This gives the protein CSAEARMGGGYTF.

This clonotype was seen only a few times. CDR3 residues: CASSRTRGTEAFF. DNA of the CDR3: TGTGCCAGCAGCCGAACCCGAGGCACTGAAGCTTTCTTT. This chain joins TRBV7-9 and TRBJ1-1; D gene uncertain. Germline-derived CDR1 and CDR2 are SEHNR and FQNEAQ (reference sequence). Trimming cost V 5 bases and J 4 bases, with 11 bases left between them. The CDR3 covers 13 residues.